The clone carrying this TCR beta chain was picked up many times. This record belongs to a study of T-cell reconstitution after alpha-beta-depleted transplantation in children. The authors prepared the TCRbeta library with unique molecular identifiers. TCRdb recomputed calls from the PCR reads with MiXCR, one row per CDR3 protein. The sample consists of about 610,000 distinct CDR3 sequences, roughly a tenth of them appearing once. The material was PBMCs from the stem cell graft donor, obtained from the stem cell graft. The sequence was obtained from a human donor who donated a stem cell graft to a child with acute myeloid leukemia.

The CDR3: CASSAPGPISSTQYF. The CDR3 DNA sequence: TGTGCCAGCAGTGCGCCGGGACCCATATCGAGTACGCAGTATTTT. The chain couples TRBV28 to TRBJ2-3; D is possibly TRBD1 or TRBD2 (5 bases each). The CDR3 totals 15 residues. The germline V gene has CDR1 MDHEN and CDR2 SYDVKM. The V end lost 5 bases, the J end lost 8 bases, and 20 bases lay between the germline ends. Full variable domain (missing parts from reference TRBV28 and TRBJ2-3): DVKVTQSSRYLVKRTGEKVFLECVQDMDHENMFWYRQDPGLGLRLIYFSYDVKMKEKGDIPEGYSVSREKKERFSLILESASTNQTSMYLCASSAPGPISSTQYFGPGTRLTVL.